Shown below are 8 T cell receptor beta chains from a single sample sequenced in a study of T cells in Graves' hyperthyroidism and ophthalmopathy (dated by TCRdb to between 2019 and 2020). Libraries were prepared through multiplex PCR. Sequencing used an Illumina HiSeq 2000. The TCR beta CDR3 regions were amplified from RNA transcripts. A first-round RT-PCR of the TCR CDR3 used the HTBI primer set with the Qiagen OneStep RT-PCR kit. The public reads were quality trimmed at Q25 with fastp and then assembled into clones with MiXCR by TCRdb, keeping productive beta chains. Rows matching on CDR3 protein sequence are summarized as one entry with the most common DNA and genes. The table for this sample lists around 580,000 distinct CDR3 sequences; roughly a sixth of them were counted only once. Roughly 18% of the sample belongs to the ten largest clones. The specimen sequenced was blood. The receptors originated from a woman aged 18-29 years with Graves' hyperthyroidism.

This chain links TRBV6-2 or TRBV6-3 with TRBJ1-2; 8 positions match TRBD1. J lost 5 bases, V lost 6 bases, and 8 bases had no gene match. There are 14 residues in the CDR3. Germline V gives CDR1 MNHEY, CDR2 SVGEGT. This chain's CDR3 is CASSLRGRGYGYTF. The DNA for the CDR3 is TGTGCCAGCAGCCTCAGGGGGCGCGGTTATGGCTACACCTTC.

CDR3 sequence: CASSLTGGVTDTQYF. As DNA, the CDR3 is TGTGCCAGCAGTTTGACAGGGGGAGTCACAGATACGCAGTATTTT. The V call is TRBV12-3 or TRBV12-4, the J call TRBJ2-3, with 9 bases identical to TRBD1. The junction had 3 bases not matched to a gene; V was cut back by 3 bases and J by 2 bases. The CDR3 consists of 15 residues.

This clonotype was counted many times. V gene TRBV28 combines with J gene TRBJ2-7; D possibly uses TRBD1 or TRBD2 (5 bases each). Looked up from germline, CDR1 is MDHEN and CDR2 is SYDVKM. Trimming took 3 bases from V and 2 from J, leaving 11 bases between them. The CDR3 has 14 amino acids. CDR3 bases: TGTGCCAGCAGTTTGAAGCAGGGAGCCTACGAGCAGTACTTC. Its translation: CASSLKQGAYEQYF.

This chain links TRBV18 with TRBJ2-7, with a tentative D call TRBD1 (6 bases). Trimming pared 0 bases from V and 1 base from J, leaving 10 bases between. Germline values: CDR1 KGHSH, CDR2 LQKENI. The CDR3 runs 15 residues. CDR3 sequence reads: CASSPPDRLSYEQYF. The CDR3 coding sequence is TGTGCCAGCTCACCACCCGACAGGCTTTCCTACGAGCAGTACTTC.

The sample holds many counts of this clonotype. The rearrangement uses TRBV27 and TRBJ1-2; 7 nucleotides match TRBD1. Germline V CDR1 and CDR2: MNHEY, SMNVEV (reference sequence). CDR3 length: 13 amino acids. The trim removed 7 bases at V and 4 bases at J, leaving 6 bases unmatched. The CDR3 DNA is TGTGCCAGCAAATCGGGACAGAGCTATGGCTACACCTTC. Translating gives CASKSGQSYGYTF.

This clonotype has only a few counts. The rearrangement joins TRBV6-1 to TRBJ1-4; D is perhaps TRBD1 (5 bases). With 5 bases removed from V and 4 bases from J, the gap between germline ends came to 11 bases. This CDR3 has 14 amino acids. Germline V gene sequence: CDR1 MNHNS, CDR2 SASEGT. CDR3 sequence reads: CASSWDGINEKLFF. The CDR3 DNA reads as TGTGCCAGCAGTTGGGACGGAATTAATGAAAAACTGTTTTTT.

The chain links TRBV29-1 to TRBJ2-2; D is unclear. CDR1 is SQVTM, CDR2 ANQGSEA, per germline. The V end was cut by 3 bases, the J end by 4 bases, with 6 bases between. The CDR3 totals 12 residues. CDR3 sequence reads: CSVEASTGELFF. CDR3 coding DNA: TGCAGCGTTGAGGCCTCCACCGGGGAGCTGTTTTTT.

This clonotype was counted many times. This chain connects TRBV7-9 to TRBJ2-3; TRBD2 aligns across 7 bases. The J segment lost 4 bases and the V segment lost 2 bases, leaving 6 bases of the junction unmatched. The CDR3 runs to 15 residues. Germline CDR1 SEHNR, CDR2 FQNEAQ (reference sequence). In DNA, the CDR3 is TGTGCCAGCAGCTTAAGCGGGACGGGCGCAGATACGCAGTATTTT. Its protein is CASSLSGTGADTQYF.